This entry describes one T cell receptor beta chain. Its antigen remains undetermined. It has no much larger one-base neighbor in the sample; base qualities were not kept. Receptor amplification or capture employed the immunoSEQ multiplex PCR assay. DNA from the cultured, isolated CD4+ T cells was subjected to TCR beta CDR3 sequencing. The authors' pipeline ran thus. The analysis removed non-productive TCR sequences, trimmed reads to the CDR3 region, and retained only CDR3s that were 7 or more amino acids long. Antigen-specific clonotypes were identified using the MANAFEST web app by comparison of expansion in peptide wells against reference cultures. To be called positive, a clone needed expansion at FDR<0.05 compared with the reference and with all other wells, an odds ratio greater than 5, and a frequency greater than 0.1% in two replicate wells. Clonotypes significantly expanded in SARS-CoV-2 spike wells and in at least one common cold coronavirus spike condition were defined as cross-reactive. CDR3 similarity was assessed by Levenshtein distance using the stringdist R package, and unrooted trees were constructed with ape in R 3.6.1. Not all clones reach the TCRdb copy of this immuneACCESS table, which keeps in-frame sequences only. Checked studies attribute under half of the gap to unresolved V genes and leave the rest unexplained. V, J and clone size derive from that table, while D and trimming were established from the DNA sequence. A total of tens of thousands of clones appear in this sample, 70% to 75% of them only once. The ten largest clonotypes hold roughly 9% of the sample.

These data originate in a study of vaccination effects on CD4 cells after COVID-19 (dated by TCRdb to 2022 to 2024). Background on the whole study: Post-vaccine samples across the study were collected a median of 72 days after the second dose, with a range of 14 to 241. SARS-CoV-2 spike-specific CD4+ TCR repertoires from before and after mRNA vaccination were compared in COVID-19 convalescent patients and in infection-naive vaccine recipients. Altogether, about 10 COVID-19 convalescent patients and a handful of SARS-CoV-2-naive healthy vaccine recipients made up the full study. The Oncomine TCR Beta short-read assay on an Illumina iSeq 100 was used to sequence cultures from other donors in the study. Overall results and qualifications from the work: Both infection-induced and vaccine-induced clones contracted markedly at late post-vaccination timepoints, which is consistent with waning T cell responses. Among healthy vaccine recipients, nearly all vaccine-induced clones were SARS-CoV-2 mono-reactive, and just 1 of 255 was cross-reactive with common cold coronaviruses. The study was limited by a small number of convalescent patients and lacked early post-infection timepoints.

CDR1 GTSNPN and CDR2 SVGIG are derived from the germline V gene (reference sequence). V is cut by 1 base and J by 2 bases, and the space between the germline ends is 14 bases. From the cysteine through the phenylalanine, the CDR3 covers 15 amino acids. The sequence is cut down to CDR3 DNA, 45 bases in frame from base 1. The ViraFEST assay stimulated PBMC with viral peptide pools and then used TCR sequencing to identify antigen-specific CD4+ T cell clonotypes by expansion. After less than 13 days of culture, CD4+ T cells were isolated with the EasySep CD4+ T cell isolation kit. Participants received two doses of either the BNT162b2 or the mRNA-1273 mRNA SARS-CoV-2 vaccine. The absence of prior SARS-CoV-2 infection in healthy vaccine recipients was confirmed by negative nucleocapsid antibodies before and after vaccination. Approximately 2 million PBMC per well were cultured in IMDM with roughly 5% human AB serum, 9 to 10 IU/ml IL-2 and gentamicin, plus 10 ug/ml peptides. Half of the culture medium was replaced with fresh IL-2-containing medium on days 3 and 7. Unless noted otherwise, every peptide stimulation condition was cultured in triplicate wells. PBMC were separated from whole blood using Ficoll-Paque Plus gradient centrifugation and were then either cryopreserved at -140C or used fresh. The spike proteins of SARS-CoV-2 and of the common cold coronaviruses HCoV-NL63, HCoV-OC43 and HCoV-229E were spanned by overlapping peptide pools. The QIAamp micro DNA kit was used to extract genomic DNA from the cultured CD4+ T cells.

The origin of this receptor is a human donor who received a COVID-19 vaccine. The sequencing here drew on CD4+ T cells from PBMCs cultured with HCoV-NL63 spike peptides, taken after COVID-19 vaccination. The cell subset or site label here, explained by the study, means: HCoV-NL63 spike overlapping peptide pool stimulation. The sequence joins TRBV30 to TRBJ1-2; TRBD1 is perhaps the D gene, given 5 matching bases. Here is the DNA: TGTGCCTGGAGTGGGGGGATCTCCCCCAACTATGGCTACACCTTC. It codes for CAWSGGISPNYGYTF.